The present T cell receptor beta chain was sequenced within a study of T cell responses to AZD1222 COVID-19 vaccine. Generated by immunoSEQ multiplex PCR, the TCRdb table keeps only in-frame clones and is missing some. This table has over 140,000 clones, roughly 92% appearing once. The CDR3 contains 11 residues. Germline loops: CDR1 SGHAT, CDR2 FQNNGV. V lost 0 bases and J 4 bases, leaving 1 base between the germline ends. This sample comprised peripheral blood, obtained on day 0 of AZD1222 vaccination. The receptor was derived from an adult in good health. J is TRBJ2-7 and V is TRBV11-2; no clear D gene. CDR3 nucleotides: TGTGCCAGCAGCTTAGAGTACGAGCAGTACTTC. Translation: CASSLEYEQYF.